The subject of this entry is one TCR beta chain. The antigen is unknown. TCRdb fed the reads into MiXCR, producing one record per CDR3 protein. The sample includes about 740,000 distinct CDR3 sequences, 30% to 35% seen only once; the top ten take around a sixth. The CDR3 loop spans 10 amino acids. The germline gives CDR1 SQVTM, CDR2 ANQGSEA. Trimming cost V 7 bases and J 6 bases, with 8 bases left between them. This sample stems from a study of T cell repertoires in cytomegalovirus infection. Study details: It was recently identified HLA-C-restricted and well-studied HLA-B-restricted CMV epitopes that the study used. CMV infection plus the matching HLA type was flagged by public TCR beta signatures.

Whole-study findings and limits: HLA-C-restricted CMV-specific TCR beta clonotypes prevailed in the ex vivo response.

The chain uses TRBV29-1 and TRBJ2-3; no definite D call. This clonotype originated in a human donor in good health (CMV status not recorded). Some clones in this sample may be carry-over from other donors' samples. The sample in question was cultured PBMCs, obtained from culture after CMV antigen stimulation. The CDR3 spells CSAAADTQYF. As DNA, the CDR3 is TGCAGCGCCGCCGCGGATACGCAGTATTTT.